Listed below are T cell receptor beta chains from one sample, sequenced in a study of post-analysis software for immune sequencing data. Each CDR3 protein gets one entry after TCRdb re-called the PCR reads with MiXCR. The data hold around 710,000 distinct CDR3 sequences, with about half observed a single time. Material for sequencing was blood. Receptors were obtained from a girl under 18 with multiple sclerosis. The CDR3 runs from the conserved cysteine through the conserved F or W. Fields, in order: CDR3 length, J gene, V gene, D gene, clone size, CDR3 DNA, CDR3 protein. The D gene is left open where the match is weak. Some rows have no size entry. The others give once, few or many, or a class for an expanded clone.

cdr3_length: 13
j_call: TRBJ2-3
v_call: TRBV20-1
d_call: -
clone_size: -
cdr3_nt: TGCAGTGCTAGAGGGAGCGGGCCCGATACGCAGTATTTT
cdr3_aa: CSARGSGPDTQYF

cdr3_length: 15
j_call: TRBJ2-7
v_call: TRBV6-2/TRBV6-3
d_call: -
clone_size: -
cdr3_nt: TGTGCCAGCAGCAACCCGACAGGGAGGTCCTTCGAGCAGTACTTC
cdr3_aa: CASSNPTGRSFEQYF

cdr3_length: 13
j_call: TRBJ2-3
v_call: TRBV7-6
d_call: -
clone_size: -
cdr3_nt: TGTGCCAGCAGCTCCGGGGGGCCTTTTACGCAGTATTTT
cdr3_aa: CASSSGGPFTQYF

cdr3_length: 16
j_call: TRBJ1-1
v_call: TRBV5-1
d_call: -
clone_size: -
cdr3_nt: TGCGCCAGCAGCTTGGGGGACCCCCAGAGGTACACTGAAGCTTTCTTT
cdr3_aa: CASSLGDPQRYTEAFF

cdr3_length: 14
j_call: TRBJ2-2
v_call: TRBV12-5
d_call: -
clone_size: few
cdr3_nt: TGTGCTAGTAGGGGTCTTCAGAACACCGGGGAGCTGTTTTTT
cdr3_aa: CASRGLQNTGELFF

cdr3_length: 14
j_call: TRBJ1-2
v_call: TRBV11-2
d_call: TRBD1
clone_size: few
cdr3_nt: TGTGCCAGCACCCAGACAGGGGGGTTATATGGCTACACCTTC
cdr3_aa: CASTQTGGLYGYTF

cdr3_length: 14
j_call: TRBJ2-3
v_call: TRBV4-1
d_call: TRBD2
clone_size: -
cdr3_nt: TGCGCCAGCAACCGGGGGGAGGGCCCAGATACGCAGTATTTT
cdr3_aa: CASNRGEGPDTQYF

cdr3_length: 14
j_call: TRBJ2-1
v_call: TRBV12-3/TRBV12-4
d_call: TRBD2
clone_size: many
cdr3_nt: TGTGCCAGCAGTCTAGCGGGACCATACAATGAGCAGTTCTTC
cdr3_aa: CASSLAGPYNEQFF

cdr3_length: 17
j_call: TRBJ2-3
v_call: TRBV29-1
d_call: -
clone_size: -
cdr3_nt: TGCAGCGTTGAAGGCATCGGGAGCGAGATAATTTCGGATACGCAGTATTTT
cdr3_aa: CSVEGIGSEIISDTQYF

cdr3_length: 14
j_call: TRBJ2-5
v_call: TRBV20-1
d_call: TRBD2
clone_size: -
cdr3_nt: TGCAGTGCCCTAGGACTAGCGGGAGCTGGAGAGCAGTACTTC
cdr3_aa: CSALGLAGAGEQYF

cdr3_length: 15
j_call: TRBJ1-1
v_call: TRBV7-9
d_call: TRBD1
clone_size: few
cdr3_nt: TGTGCCAGCAGCTTAATGGACAGGTCGAACACTGAAGCTTTCTTT
cdr3_aa: CASSLMDRSNTEAFF

cdr3_length: 13
j_call: TRBJ2-7
v_call: TRBV5-1
d_call: -
clone_size: few
cdr3_nt: TGCGCCAGCAGCTTACAACCCAAAGTCGAGCAGTACTTC
cdr3_aa: CASSLQPKVEQYF

cdr3_length: 12
j_call: TRBJ2-5
v_call: TRBV20-1
d_call: -
clone_size: -
cdr3_nt: TGCAGTGCTGGGGGCCTCCCCAACGGGCAGTACTTC
cdr3_aa: CSAGGLPNGQYF

cdr3_length: 16
j_call: TRBJ2-5
v_call: TRBV9
d_call: TRBD2
clone_size: -
cdr3_nt: TGTGCCAGCAGCGTAGAAGGTAGCGGGAGTGTGGAGACCCAGTACTTC
cdr3_aa: CASSVEGSGSVETQYF

cdr3_length: 12
j_call: TRBJ2-3
v_call: TRBV5-1
d_call: -
clone_size: few
cdr3_nt: TGCGCCAGCAGCGGTGACGATAATACGCAGTATTTT
cdr3_aa: CASSGDDNTQYF

cdr3_length: 15
j_call: TRBJ1-1
v_call: TRBV6-5
d_call: -
clone_size: once
cdr3_nt: TGTGCCAGCAGTTACCTGGGAGTTGGGGGCACTGAAGCTTTCTTT
cdr3_aa: CASSYLGVGGTEAFF

cdr3_length: 17
j_call: TRBJ2-3
v_call: TRBV11-2
d_call: TRBD2
clone_size: -
cdr3_nt: TGTGCCAGCAGCCCCCGCTTGTCGGGGGGTAGCACAGATACGCAGTATTTT
cdr3_aa: CASSPRLSGGSTDTQYF

cdr3_length: 18
j_call: TRBJ2-1
v_call: TRBV5-1
d_call: TRBD1
clone_size: -
cdr3_nt: TGCGCCAGCAGCTTGGGACAGGGCCCCAGGGCCGGGTACAATGAGCAGTTCTTC
cdr3_aa: CASSLGQGPRAGYNEQFF

cdr3_length: 18
j_call: TRBJ2-6
v_call: TRBV5-1
d_call: -
clone_size: -
cdr3_nt: TGCGCCAGCAGCTCCGGACAGTTTGCGCTATCTGGGGCCAACGTCCTGACTTTC
cdr3_aa: CASSSGQFALSGANVLTF

cdr3_length: 12
j_call: TRBJ2-1
v_call: TRBV7-9
d_call: TRBD2
clone_size: -
cdr3_nt: TGTGCCAGCAGCTTATATGGCGGGAGGGAGTTCTTC
cdr3_aa: CASSLYGGREFF

cdr3_length: 13
j_call: TRBJ1-5
v_call: TRBV7-2
d_call: -
clone_size: -
cdr3_nt: TGTGCCAGCAGCTTAGCGCCCGTTCAGCCCCAGCATTTT
cdr3_aa: CASSLAPVQPQHF

cdr3_length: 11
j_call: TRBJ2-7
v_call: TRBV2
d_call: -
clone_size: -
cdr3_nt: TGTGCCAAAGGCACCTCCTACGAGCAGTACTTC
cdr3_aa: CAKGTSYEQYF

cdr3_length: 17
j_call: TRBJ1-5
v_call: TRBV10-3
d_call: TRBD1
clone_size: -
cdr3_nt: TGTGCCATCAGTGAGTCGGGGGGGACAGGGGGCAATCAGCCCCAGCATTTT
cdr3_aa: CAISESGGTGGNQPQHF

cdr3_length: 18
j_call: TRBJ2-4
v_call: TRBV4-2
d_call: -
clone_size: -
cdr3_nt: TGTGCCAGCAGCCAAGAATGGGGTAGCCTATCGGCCAAAAACATTCAGTACTTC
cdr3_aa: CASSQEWGSLSAKNIQYF

cdr3_length: 15
j_call: TRBJ2-1
v_call: TRBV6-5
d_call: -
clone_size: once
cdr3_nt: TGTGCCAGCAGTTACGTCCTAGAAGCTTACAATGAGCAGTTCTTC
cdr3_aa: CASSYVLEAYNEQFF

cdr3_length: 15
j_call: TRBJ2-7
v_call: TRBV28
d_call: -
clone_size: once
cdr3_nt: TGTGCCAGCAGTTTATGGCCCGTAGGGTACTACGAGCAGTACTTC
cdr3_aa: CASSLWPVGYYEQYF

cdr3_length: 15
j_call: TRBJ2-7
v_call: TRBV5-1
d_call: TRBD1
clone_size: once
cdr3_nt: TGCGCCAGCAGCTGGGGACAGGGGAACACCGGGGAGCAGTACTTC
cdr3_aa: CASSWGQGNTGEQYF

cdr3_length: 12
j_call: TRBJ2-3
v_call: TRBV6-1
d_call: -
clone_size: few
cdr3_nt: TGTGCCAGCAGCGTGGACAGTGATAGAGAGTATTTT
cdr3_aa: CASSVDSDREYF

cdr3_length: 19
j_call: TRBJ2-3
v_call: TRBV5-1
d_call: TRBD2
clone_size: -
cdr3_nt: TGCGCCAGCAGCGCACGGGCCTCTAGCGGGGGGCTTAGCACAGATACGCAGTATTTT
cdr3_aa: CASSARASSGGLSTDTQYF

cdr3_length: 13
j_call: TRBJ1-2
v_call: TRBV12-3/TRBV12-4
d_call: -
clone_size: -
cdr3_nt: TGTGCCAGCAGCCAGACAGCTAACTATGGCTACACCTTC
cdr3_aa: CASSQTANYGYTF

cdr3_length: 15
j_call: TRBJ1-2
v_call: TRBV14
d_call: TRBD1
clone_size: -
cdr3_nt: TGTGCCAGCAGCCAGACGGACAGGGCTCGATATGGCTACACCTTC
cdr3_aa: CASSQTDRARYGYTF

cdr3_length: 19
j_call: TRBJ2-7
v_call: TRBV6-2/TRBV6-3
d_call: TRBD1
clone_size: once
cdr3_nt: TGTGCCAGCAGTTATGGCCGCATTTCACAGGGGGCGGTACTCTACGAGCAGTACTTC
cdr3_aa: CASSYGRISQGAVLYEQYF

cdr3_length: 16
j_call: TRBJ2-3
v_call: TRBV27
d_call: -
clone_size: -
cdr3_nt: TGTGCCAGCAGTTTGAGGGCGGATCGGGGAACAGATACGCAGTATTTT
cdr3_aa: CASSLRADRGTDTQYF

cdr3_length: 16
j_call: TRBJ2-3
v_call: TRBV7-9
d_call: -
clone_size: -
cdr3_nt: TGTGCCAGCAGCCCCCCGGGTCTCTCTAACACAGATACGCAGTATTTT
cdr3_aa: CASSPPGLSNTDTQYF

cdr3_length: 17
j_call: TRBJ2-5
v_call: TRBV7-9
d_call: -
clone_size: -
cdr3_nt: TGTGCCAGCAGCATCTACAGAAAGGATGTGTACCAAGAGACCCAGTACTTC
cdr3_aa: CASSIYRKDVYQETQYF

cdr3_length: 15
j_call: TRBJ1-2
v_call: TRBV6-2/TRBV6-3
d_call: -
clone_size: many
cdr3_nt: TGTGCCAGCAGTTACTCGGCGGGCAAGTACTATGGCTACACCTTC
cdr3_aa: CASSYSAGKYYGYTF

cdr3_length: 15
j_call: TRBJ1-2
v_call: TRBV11-2
d_call: -
clone_size: -
cdr3_nt: TGTGCCAGCAGCTTAGATTTCGGCGGGTTCAATGGCTGCACCTTC
cdr3_aa: CASSLDFGGFNGCTF